The rows below give T cell receptor beta chains drawn from one sample of a study of OX40 agonist ivuxolimab in advanced cancers. Only in-frame clones appear in the TCRdb table, and some are missing; sequencing was by immunoSEQ multiplex PCR. Among tens of thousands of clones listed, around 86% were seen once. This material consisted of CD4+ or CD8+ T cells sorted from blood, taken in a trial of the OX40 agonist ivuxolimab. All receptors come from an adult with an advanced solid tumor such as melanoma, head and neck, liver or kidney cancer. Each CDR3 is given with its conserved first and last residue. The order of the fields is V gene, clone size, D gene, J gene, CDR3 DNA, CDR3 protein. D genes are given only for firm matches. Expanded clones get a size class; other rows say once, few or many, or leave the size out.

>TRBV5-1|.|.|TRBJ1-1
TGCGCCAGCAGCTTGGGTCCTGAAGCTTTCTTT
CASSLGPEAFF
>TRBV6-6|.|.|TRBJ2-5
TGTGCCAGCAGCGGGGATGGGTTCGAGGAGACCCAGTACTTC
CASSGDGFEETQYF
>TRBV4-2|.|.|TRBJ2-2
TGTGCCAGCAGCCAAGATCCAGGGGGGGGACCCACCGGGGAGCTGTTTTTT
CASSQDPGGGPTGELFF
>TRBV7-7|.|.|TRBJ2-5
TGTGCCAGCAGCTTAGGACCAACAGTCCAAGAGACCCAGTACTTC
CASSLGPTVQETQYF
>TRBV6-1|.|.|TRBJ1-3
TGTGCCAGCAGTGAATGGGGATCTGGAAACACCATATATTTT
CASSEWGSGNTIYF
>TRBV10-1|.|.|TRBJ2-7
TGCGCCAGCAGTGAGAGGACGGGAGAAGGGTACGAGCAGTACTTC
CASSERTGEGYEQYF
>TRBV2|.|TRBD2|TRBJ2-7
TGTGCCAGCAGTGTAACCGGGACTAGTGGCGAGCAGTACTTC
CASSVTGTSGEQYF
>TRBV2|.|.|TRBJ2-2
TGTGCCAGCAAGAGCAACAGCGGGGAGCTGTTTTTT
CASKSNSGELFF
>TRBV5-1|.|.|TRBJ2-5
TGCGCCAGCAGCTTGGTGTCCCCCCAAGAGACCCAGTACTTC
CASSLVSPQETQYF
>TRBV27|.|.|TRBJ1-2
TGTGCCAGCAGGGGGACGGATTATGGCTACACCTTC
CASRGTDYGYTF
>TRBV28|.|TRBD1|TRBJ1-2
TGTGCCAGCAGTCTACCGACCGGGACAGGGGACGGCTACACCTTC
CASSLPTGTGDGYTF
>TRBV2|.|.|TRBJ1-2
TGTGCCAGCAGCATGCCCGGGACGACAAACTATGGCTACACCTTC
CASSMPGTTNYGYTF
>TRBV7-2|.|.|TRBJ2-7
TGTGCCAGCAGCCCTCGACAGACCTACGAGCAGTACTTC
CASSPRQTYEQYF
>TRBV28|once|TRBD2|TRBJ2-7
TGTGCCAGCAGTTTAAGGGGACTAGCTAACGAGCAGTACTTC
CASSLRGLANEQYF
>TRBV5-4|.|TRBD1|TRBJ1-1
TGTGCCAGCAGCTTAGGGACAGGGGGCTTGGGCACTGAAGCTTTCTTT
CASSLGTGGLGTEAFF
>TRBV28|.|.|TRBJ1-2
TGTGCCAGCAGTTTATGGCCCCATGGGGGAAGCGGCTACACCTTC
CASSLWPHGGSGYTF
>TRBV4-2|.|TRBD2|TRBJ2-5
TGTGCCAGCAGCCAAGATGGTGGAGCGGGAAGGGAGACCCAGTACTTC
CASSQDGGAGRETQYF
>TRBV11-2|many|TRBD2|TRBJ2-7
TGTGCCAGCAGCCTCCTGGGACTAGCGGGAGGCGAGCAGTACTTC
CASSLLGLAGGEQYF
>TRBV27|few|TRBD1|TRBJ1-5
TGTGCCAGCAGTCCCGGACAGGGCTTGTCGCGGCAGCCCCAGCATTTT
CASSPGQGLSRQPQHF
>TRBV11-1|.|TRBD1|TRBJ2-1
TGTGCCAGCAGCCCAGGGACAGGGTATGGCAATGAGCAGTTCTTC
CASSPGTGYGNEQFF
>TRBV5-1|.|.|TRBJ2-7
TGCGCCAGCAGCTTGGGGCGGGACTCATACGAGCAGTACTTC
CASSLGRDSYEQYF
>TRBV28|.|.|TRBJ2-7
TGTGCCAGCAGTTTTTTCGGGGGAGAACGGCGGGGGCAGTACTTC
CASSFFGGERRGQYF
>TRBV7-7|.|TRBD2|TRBJ2-2
TGTGCCAGCAGCATAAGCGGGATCACCGGGGAGCTGTTTTTT
CASSISGITGELFF
>TRBV23-1|.|.|TRBJ2-4
TGCGCCAGCAGTCAAACAGGGAGGGTTGTTTGGGATAGCAAAAACATTCAGTACTTC
CASSQTGRVVWDSKNIQYF
>TRBV5-1|once|.|TRBJ2-7
TGCGCCAGCAGCTTGGGACAGAACTACGAGCAGTACTTC
CASSLGQNYEQYF
>TRBV10-3|.|.|TRBJ2-3
TGTGCCATCTTCGCCGGGACAACAGCAGATACGCAGTATTTT
CAIFAGTTADTQYF
>TRBV5-1|.|.|TRBJ2-3
TGCGCCAGCAGCTTGGGGCAGGGCCCAGATACGCAGTATTTT
CASSLGQGPDTQYF
>TRBV5-1|.|TRBD2|TRBJ2-3
TGCGCCAGCAGCTTGGCGCTTAGCGGGAGCACAGATACGCAGTATTTT
CASSLALSGSTDTQYF
>TRBV28|.|.|TRBJ1-2
TGTGCCAGCAGCCTTCTACAGAAAATTAACTATGGCTACACCTTC
CASSLLQKINYGYTF
>TRBV27|.|TRBD2|TRBJ2-1
TGTGCCAGCAGTTTAGCTTGGCGGGAGAATGGCTATGAGCAGTTCTTC
CASSLAWRENGYEQFF
>TRBV7-8|few|.|TRBJ2-1
TGTGCCAGCAGCCTCCGGACTTTTAGCTCCTACAATGAGCAGTTCTTC
CASSLRTFSSYNEQFF